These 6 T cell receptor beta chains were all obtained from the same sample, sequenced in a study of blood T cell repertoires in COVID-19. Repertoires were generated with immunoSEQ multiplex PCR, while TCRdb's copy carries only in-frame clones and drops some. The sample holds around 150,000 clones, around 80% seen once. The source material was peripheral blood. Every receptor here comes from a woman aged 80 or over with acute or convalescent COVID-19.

The CDR3 region is CASSFDRGQGQPQHF. The CDR3 nucleotides are TGTGCCAGCAGTTTTGACAGGGGGCAGGGGCAGCCCCAGCATTTT. This sequence joins TRBV6-5 and TRBJ1-5, with 10 bases that match TRBD1. This CDR3 is built from 15 residues. The germline CDR1 and CDR2 sequences are MNHEY and SVGAGI. Trimming cost V 4 bases and J 7 bases; bases outside gene matches: 7.

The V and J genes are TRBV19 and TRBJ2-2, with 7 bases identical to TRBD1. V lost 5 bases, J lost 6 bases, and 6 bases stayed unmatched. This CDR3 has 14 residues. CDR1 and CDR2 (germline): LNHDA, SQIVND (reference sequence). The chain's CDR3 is CASSPGTVAGELFF. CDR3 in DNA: TGTGCCAGTAGTCCAGGGACAGTGGCCGGGGAGCTGTTTTTT.

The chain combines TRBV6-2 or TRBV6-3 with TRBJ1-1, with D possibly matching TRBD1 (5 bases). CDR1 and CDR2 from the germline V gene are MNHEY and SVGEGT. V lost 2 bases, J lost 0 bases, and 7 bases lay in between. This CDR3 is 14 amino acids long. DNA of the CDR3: TGTGCCAGCAGTTACCAGGGCTTGAACACTGAAGCTTTCTTT. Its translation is CASSYQGLNTEAFF.

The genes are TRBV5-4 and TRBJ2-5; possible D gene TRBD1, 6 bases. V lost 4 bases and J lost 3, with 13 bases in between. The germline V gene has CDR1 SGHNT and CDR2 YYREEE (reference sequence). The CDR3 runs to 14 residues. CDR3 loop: CASSPPNREETQYF. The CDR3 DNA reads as TGTGCCAGCAGCCCCCCGAACAGGGAAGAGACCCAGTACTTC.

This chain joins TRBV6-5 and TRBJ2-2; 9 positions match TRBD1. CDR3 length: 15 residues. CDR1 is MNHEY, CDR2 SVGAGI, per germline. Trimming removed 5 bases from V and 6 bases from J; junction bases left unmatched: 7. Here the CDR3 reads CASSRDREFAGELFF. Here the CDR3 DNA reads TGTGCCAGCAGTCGGGACAGGGAATTTGCCGGGGAGCTGTTTTTT.

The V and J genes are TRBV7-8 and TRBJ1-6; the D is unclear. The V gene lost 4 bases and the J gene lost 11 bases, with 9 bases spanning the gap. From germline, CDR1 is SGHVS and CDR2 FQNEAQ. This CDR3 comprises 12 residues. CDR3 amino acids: CASSSAGAPLHF. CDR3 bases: TGTGCCAGCAGCTCGGCCGGGGCACCCCTCCACTTT.